What follows are 8 T cell receptor beta chains derived from one specimen sequenced in a study of T cell repertoires in cytomegalovirus infection. These receptors have no identified antigens. TCRdb processed the reads anew with MiXCR; each CDR3 protein has one entry. The profile shows under 120,000 distinct CDR3 sequences, under 45% of them singletons. The sequences come from CD8+ T cells from cultured PBMCs, collected from culture after CMV antigen stimulation. These receptors all stem from a human donor in good health (CMV status not recorded). Some clones in this sample may be carry-over from other donors' samples.

The chain uses TRBV12-3 or TRBV12-4 and TRBJ2-2; no definite D call. The CDR3 runs to 12 residues. Trimming stripped 8 bases from V and 3 bases from J, with 7 bases between. The CDR3 region has the DNA TGTGCCAGCCCCTCAGACACCGGGGAGCTGTTTTTT. Translating it yields CASPSDTGELFF.

In this sample, this clonotype turned up a few times. The V call is TRBV5-4, the J call TRBJ2-2; TRBD2 might be the D (6 bases). CDR3 length equals 17 residues. The V end lost 3 bases, the J end lost 1 base, and 16 bases lay between the germline ends. The germline V gene has CDR1 SGHNT and CDR2 YYREEE (reference sequence). The CDR3 bases are TGTGCCAGCAGCTGGCGGGACCGATTCCTGAACACCGGGGAGCTGTTTTTT. Translation gives CASSWRDRFLNTGELFF.

This clonotype was seen a handful of times. The gene calls are TRBV10-2 and TRBJ1-2; 10 positions agree with TRBD1. CDR3 size: 14 residues. Unmatched junction bases numbered 6, after V lost 4 bases and J lost 7 bases. The germline V gene encodes CDR1 WSHSY and CDR2 SAAADI. CDR3 loop: CASSVDGTGAGYTF. The CDR3 DNA is TGCGCCAGCAGTGTAGATGGGACAGGGGCTGGCTACACCTTC.

This clonotype was seen a few times. In nucleotides, the CDR3 is TGTGCCAGCAGCCTCTTTGGACGGGGCGAGCAGTACTTC. Amino acid sequence: CASSLFGRGEQYF. This chain joins TRBV7-9 and TRBJ2-7, with D perhaps TRBD2 (5 bases). Germline lookup yields CDR1 SEHNR and CDR2 FQNEAQ (reference sequence). The CDR3 loop spans 13 amino acids. The V end lost 5 bases, the J end lost 6 bases, and 14 bases lay between the germline ends.

The gene calls are TRBV12-5 and TRBJ2-7; perhaps TRBD2 as D (7 bases). The germline V gene encodes CDR1 LGHNT and CDR2 FRNRAP. The CDR3 covers 15 residues. Trimming took 7 bases from V and 2 from J, leaving 18 bases between them. Here the CDR3 DNA reads TGTGCTAGTGCCCAGGAAGCGGGACAAGCCTACGAGCAGTACTTC. This translates into CASAQEAGQAYEQYF. Full variable domain (rest looked up from reference TRBV12-5 and TRBJ2-7): DARVTQTPRHKVTEMGQEVTMRCQPILGHNTVFWYRQTMMQGLELLAYFRNRAPLDDSGMPKDRFSAEMPDATLATLKIQPSEPRDSAVYFCASAQEAGQAYEQYFGPGTRLTVT.

This clonotype was seen once. The rearrangement joins TRBV19 to TRBJ2-5, with D possibly being TRBD1 (5 bases). The CDR3 sequence is 16 residues long. V lost 0 bases and J 5 bases, leaving 16 bases between the germline ends. Germline V gives CDR1 LNHDA, CDR2 SQIVND (reference sequence). The DNA of the CDR3 is TGTGCCAGTAGTATAGATACGGCAGGGCGGCGGGAGACCCAGTACTTC. Translation gives CASSIDTAGRRETQYF.

This sequence joins TRBV7-6 and TRBJ1-4; no clear D gene. The germline V and J ends were trimmed by 8 bases and 3 bases, with 16 bases remaining between them. CDR1 is SGHVS and CDR2 is FNYEAQ in the germline V gene. The CDR3 consists of 15 residues. CDR3 in DNA: TGTGCCAGCGGGCTCGTTACCGCAGCTAATGAAAAACTGTTTTTT. Translating it yields CASGLVTAANEKLFF.

The chain couples TRBV7-9 to TRBJ2-7, with 12 bases that match TRBD2. This CDR3 spans 16 amino acids. With V trimmed by 7 bases and J by 3 bases, 10 bases remained unmatched. Germline V CDR1 and CDR2: SEHNR, FQNEAQ (reference sequence). The CDR3 spells CASNPLTSGGDYEQYF. The CDR3 bases are TGTGCCAGCAACCCCCTGACTAGCGGGGGTGACTACGAGCAGTACTTC.